The clone carrying this T cell receptor beta chain came up a few times. Antigen unknown. Treatment defined: approximately 11-day PBMC culture with coronavirus spike peptide pools or control peptides (ViraFEST assay). Wells that each held roughly 2 million PBMCs were cultured with 9.5 to 10 IU/ml IL-2 and approximately 9 ug/ml peptide pools. The germline V gene has CDR1 DFQATT and CDR2 SNEGSKA (reference sequence). The V and J ends lost 6 bases and 8 bases, in that order; junction bases with no gene match: 7. This CDR3 has 12 amino acids. At the Johns Hopkins FTIC core, DNA taken from cultured CD4+ T cells was sequenced by way of the Oncomine TCR Beta short-read assay. It was from cultured CD4+ T cells that genomic DNA was extracted. TCRdb called the PCR reads again in MiXCR, with one record for every CDR3 protein. Altogether under 9,500 distinct CDR3 sequences are present, 55% to 65% being singletons, with the ten largest covering 7.3%.

This specimen comes from a study of vaccination and CD4 T cells after COVID-19. Study as a whole: Control cultures, each given a CEFX pool, an HIV-1 Nef pool, or no peptide, were included. The study, taken as a whole, reports: Vaccine-specific clones in convalescent patients were spike mono-reactive in 304 of 307 cases.

The TCR was taken from a human donor who had recovered from COVID-19. The sequencing input was CD4+ T cells from blood, cultured in vitro. This rearrangement joins TRBV20-1 to TRBJ1-2; 9 positions agree with TRBD1. CDR3 protein: CSAITGGEGYTF. The CDR3 bases are TGCAGTGCCATAACAGGGGGCGAGGGCTACACCTTC.